This is a list of T cell receptor beta chains from one sample in a study of regulatory T cells in long-lasting Graves disease. Using its own MiXCR run on the multiplex PCR reads, TCRdb lists one record per CDR3 protein. The table records hundreds of thousands of distinct CDR3 sequences, approximately 16% of them present only once. These data were also reused for a study on T cells in Graves' hyperthyroidism and ophthalmopathy.

The specimen comprised peripheral blood mononuclear cells (PBMCs), sampled at new diagnosis, from a patient treated with antithyroid drugs. The receptor source for this set is a woman aged 35-60 years with Graves disease. The conserved cysteine and the conserved F or W are not part of the CDR3 here.

TRBJ1-6 | TRBV7-9 | ASEQMGQGSTLH
TRBJ1-2 | TRBV6-2/TRBV6-3 | ASRPPGGFGGYT
TRBJ1-3 | TRBV7-9 | ASSLMLGQGYNSGNTIY
TRBJ2-7 | TRBV11-1 | ASSSGLAGEQY
TRBJ2-4 | TRBV11-3 | ASSLRGRGY
TRBJ1-1 | TRBV20-1 | SARDRATGGWAF
TRBJ2-7 | TRBV20-1 | SADRKDRSYEQY
TRBJ1-1 | TRBV28 | ASSDKSPAF
TRBJ2-7 | TRBV3-1 | ASSQGLYEQY
TRBJ2-5 | TRBV29-1 | SAWGRRGSRETQY
TRBJ1-2 | TRBV27 | ASKGSSSNYGYT
TRBJ1-2 | TRBV7-8 | ASSQRRGPGYGYT
TRBJ2-1 | TRBV5-1 | ASSLETGANEQF
TRBJ2-7 | TRBV9 | ASSPTGSPAYEQY
TRBJ2-2 | TRBV5-4 | ASSSGTSGGATGELF
TRBJ2-6 | TRBV3-1 | ASSQVALAGANVLT
TRBJ2-1 | TRBV20-1 | SAFTILAGGNEQF
TRBJ1-5 | TRBV12-3/TRBV12-4 | ASSPHGPGNQPQH
TRBJ2-3 | TRBV10-3 | AISALPDTSTDTQY
TRBJ1-1 | TRBV6-5 | ASSYSQDLNTEAF
TRBJ2-1 | TRBV7-2 | ASSRGTGTVDEQF
TRBJ2-5 | TRBV3-1 | ASSQGTGGAQTQY
TRBJ1-6 | TRBV19 | ASSIGEGKDSPLH